These 15 T cell receptor beta chains share one sample of origin, sequenced in a study of OX40 agonist ivuxolimab in advanced cancers. Library creation used the immunoSEQ multiplex PCR assay. As stored in TCRdb, this immuneACCESS dataset retains in-frame rearrangements with V and J assigned. A fraction of the clones does not appear; measured against another copy, unresolved V genes explain less than half of the discrepancy, and the remainder lacks a known reason. A total of 20,000 to 25,000 clones appear in this sample, less than 90% of them only once. Roughly 15% of the sample rests with the top ten. The sample consisted of CD4+ or CD8+ T cells sorted from blood, taken in a trial of the OX40 agonist ivuxolimab. These receptors came from an adult with an advanced solid tumor such as melanoma, head and neck, liver or kidney cancer.

V usage is TRBV5-6 and J usage is TRBJ2-5; D is unclear. Trimming removed 5 bases from V and 3 bases from J, with 14 bases in between. CDR1 and CDR2 from the germline V gene are SGHDT and YYEEEE. The CDR3 has 14 amino acids. The CDR3 spells CASSPQVQEETQYF. Written as DNA, the CDR3 is TGTGCCAGCAGTCCGCAGGTCCAAGAAGAGACCCAGTACTTC.

CDR3 region: CASSVDWGPDTQYF. Written as DNA, the CDR3 is TGTGCCAGCAGCGTAGACTGGGGTCCAGATACGCAGTATTTT. The V call is TRBV9, the J call TRBJ2-3; D not resolved. The CDR3 covers 14 residues. Trimming shortened V by 0 bases and J by 4 bases, and 9 bases separated the two germline ends. Germline V gene sequence: CDR1 SGDLS, CDR2 YYNGEE.

The V and J genes are TRBV6-6 and TRBJ1-1; possibly TRBD1 for D (6 bases). Deletions cut 6 bases from V and 4 bases from J, with 18 bases between. Germline V gene sequence: CDR1 MNHNY, CDR2 SVGAGI (reference sequence). The CDR3 is made up of 15 amino acids. CDR3: CASRTDSSGSTEAFF. The DNA of the CDR3 is TGTGCCAGCAGAACGGACAGCTCCGGGAGCACTGAAGCTTTCTTT.

This clone occurred once. The CDR3 DNA reads as TGTGCCATCAGGGGGGGACTAGCGGGAACCGGTGGCCACGAGCAGTACTTC. Its protein product is CAIRGGLAGTGGHEQYF. The chain combines TRBV10-3 with TRBJ2-7, with 13 bases lining up with TRBD2. The ends lost 6 bases at V and 5 bases at J; junction bases unmatched: 13. The CDR3 runs to 17 residues. From germline, CDR1 is ENHRY and CDR2 SYGVKD.

V is TRBV7-6 and J is TRBJ1-6, with TRBD1 matching over 7 bases. Germline V gives CDR1 SGHVS, CDR2 FNYEAQ. This CDR3 has 15 amino acids. After removal of 2 bases from V and 8 bases from J, the junction contained 6 bases not matched to a gene. The CDR3, as DNA: TGTGCCAGCAGCTTAACGACAGGGTGGGATTCACCCCTCCACTTT. Protein sequence: CASSLTTGWDSPLHF.

The V and J genes are TRBV4-3 and TRBJ2-3, with 7 bases that match TRBD2. The trim removed 4 bases at V and 0 bases at J, leaving 4 bases unmatched. Germline lookup yields CDR1 LGHNA and CDR2 YSLEER. This CDR3 is built from 15 residues. CDR3 sequence reads: CASSLGTKSTDTQYF. The DNA of the CDR3 is TGCGCCAGCAGCCTCGGGACTAAGAGCACAGATACGCAGTATTTT.

The chain recombines TRBV6-1 with TRBJ1-5; possible D gene TRBD1, 6 bases. The CDR3 covers 16 residues. CDR1 is MNHNS and CDR2 is SASEGT in the germline V gene. The V and J ends lost 2 bases and 0 bases respectively, with 11 bases between them. The CDR3 DNA sequence: TGTGCCAGCAGTGAAAGGCAAGGGGGTAGCAATCAGCCCCAGCATTTT. This gives the protein CASSERQGGSNQPQHF.

This clone was recorded only once. This chain links TRBV9 with TRBJ2-3; TRBD1 might be the D (7 bases). The CDR3 has 14 amino acids. Germline CDR1 and CDR2: SGDLS and YYNGEE. Trimming stripped 4 bases from V and 4 bases from J, with 13 bases between. This CDR3 reads CASSPQGRPDTQYF. CDR3 DNA sequence: TGTGCCAGCAGCCCACAGGGGAGGCCAGATACGCAGTATTTT. Filled out from reference TRBV9 and TRBJ2-3, the complete variable domain reads DSGVTQTPKHLITATGQRVTLRCSPRSGDLSVYWYQQSLDQGLQFLIQYYNGEERAKGNILERFSAQQFPDLHSELNLSSLELGDSALYFCASSPQGRPDTQYFGPGTRLTVL.

A single count supports this clone. The gene calls are TRBV5-1 and TRBJ2-1; tentative D call: TRBD2 (6 bases). The CDR3 has 15 residues. Germline assignment: CDR1 SGHRS and CDR2 YFSETQ. V dropped 1 base and J dropped 2 bases, with 10 bases sitting between them. The CDR3 protein is CASSLMGGTYNEQFF. CDR3 DNA sequence: TGCGCCAGCAGCTTGATGGGGGGAACCTACAATGAGCAGTTCTTC. The full variable domain, in which reference TRBV5-1 and TRBJ2-1 provide the parts outside the CDR3, is KAGVTQTPRYLIKTRGQQVTLSCSPISGHRSVSWYQQTPGQGLQFLFEYFSETQRNKGNFPGRFSGRQFSNSRSEMNVSTLELGDSALYLCASSLMGGTYNEQFFGPGTRLTVL.

This clone appeared a single time. V is TRBV10-2 and J is TRBJ1-5; TRBD1 might be the D (6 bases). The CDR3 is 14 residues long. With 6 bases removed from V and 2 bases from J, the gap between germline ends came to 11 bases. The germline CDR1 and CDR2 sequences are WSHSY and SAAADI. The CDR3 DNA sequence: TGCGCCAGCAGGGACAGACAGGGCAATCAGCCCCAGCATTTT. This sequence encodes CASRDRQGNQPQHF.

This clone was observed a single time. The chain joins TRBV18 to TRBJ2-1; 9 nucleotides match TRBD1. The V gene's germline CDR1 is KGHSH and CDR2 LQKENI. This CDR3 contains 15 residues. V was pared by 3 bases and J by 5 bases, with 5 bases of the junction left unmatched. CDR3 bases: TGTGCCAGCTCACCCCTTAGGACAGGGGACAATGAGCAGTTCTTC. This gives the protein CASSPLRTGDNEQFF.

This clone has more than one count but fewer than ten. A read error may produce the germline difference seen at one junction end. This chain connects TRBV7-2 to TRBJ2-6; D ambiguous. Germline V lookup: CDR1 SGHTA, CDR2 FQGNSA. The CDR3 is 15 residues long. CDR3 sequence reads: CASSQQSSGANVLTF. CDR3 coding DNA: TGCGCCAGCAGCCAACAGAGCTCTGGGGCCAACGTCCTGACTTTC.

This clone was counted only a few times. The V call is TRBV19, the J call TRBJ2-1, with D unclear. Trimming left V 7 bases short and J 2 bases short, with 6 bases between. The V gene's germline CDR1 is LNHDA and CDR2 SQIVND (reference sequence). The CDR3 spans 12 residues. CDR3 bases: TGTGCCAGTATAGGGCCCTACAATGAGCAGTTCTTC. Residues: CASIGPYNEQFF.

The chain recombines TRBV18 with TRBJ2-7, with TRBD1 matching 10 bases. This CDR3 has 14 amino acids. CDR1 is KGHSH, CDR2 LQKENI, per germline. With V trimmed by 8 bases and J by 3 bases, 7 bases remained unmatched. CDR3 sequence: CASHSDRGSYEQYF. CDR3 DNA sequence: TGTGCCAGCCATTCGGACAGGGGGAGCTACGAGCAGTACTTC.

The gene calls are TRBV5-6 and TRBJ2-1; TRBD2 agrees at 8 bases. V gave up 4 bases and J gave up 4 bases; unmatched junction bases: 7. In germline, CDR1 is SGHDT, CDR2 YYEEEE. The CDR3 runs to 15 residues. CDR3 DNA sequence: TGTGCCAGCAGCCTACGAGCGGGAGTATACAATGAGCAGTTCTTC. This sequence encodes CASSLRAGVYNEQFF.